Listed below are T cell receptor beta chains from one sample, sequenced in a study of blood T cell repertoires in COVID-19. Sequencing used immunoSEQ multiplex PCR; TCRdb keeps in-frame clones, though not all of them. The sample gives approximately 80,000 clones, 86% of which show up once; about 7.8% is in the top ten. The sequencing input was peripheral blood. The receptors stem from a man between 50 and 59 years old with active COVID-19. The CDR3 runs from the conserved cysteine through the conserved F or W.

V	J	CDR3
TRBV12-3/TRBV12-4	TRBJ2-7	CASSSDNYEQYF
TRBV30	TRBJ1-6	CAWSAMTGVYNSPLHF
TRBV28	TRBJ1-5	CAARGSRGPSNQPQHF
TRBV2	TRBJ1-5	CASSVERGNQPQHF
TRBV2	TRBJ1-4	CASSEVQTNEKLFF
TRBV19	TRBJ1-6	CASSRRLWTGDNSPLHF
TRBV15	TRBJ1-1	CATRGQLLNTEAFF
TRBV19	TRBJ2-3	CASSILAESDTQYF
TRBV19	TRBJ2-1	CASSIGGTNEQFF
TRBV28	TRBJ1-2	CASGFIGYTF
TRBV10-3	TRBJ1-2	CAISDTDRGGYGYTF